This is a list of T cell receptor beta chains from one sample in a study of radiation and T cells in renal cell carcinoma. Clones were sequenced by immunoSEQ multiplex PCR, and TCRdb holds only the in-frame ones, with some missing. This sample has 150,000 or so clones, with 88% found just once. Sequences were derived from blood, sampled from a patient whose treatment included radiotherapy and nephrectomy. The receptors were sampled from a woman in her 70s with renal cell carcinoma. The CDR3 runs from the conserved cysteine through the conserved F or W. Each record gives: CDR3 protein, CDR3 DNA, clone size, V gene, J gene, CDR3 length, D gene. A D gene is named only where the DNA matches it firmly. Clone size is stated in some rows and not others, as once, few, many or a class when expanded.

CDR3 protein: CASSLTGDNEKLFF; CDR3 DNA: TGTGCCAGCAGCTTGACAGGAGATAATGAAAAACTGTTTTTT; clone size: NA; V gene: TRBV5-4; J gene: TRBJ1-4; CDR3 length: 14; D gene: NA
CDR3 protein: CSARQSTEQYF; CDR3 DNA: TGCAGTGCTAGACAGTCCACCGAGCAGTACTTC; clone size: NA; V gene: TRBV20-1; J gene: TRBJ2-7; CDR3 length: 11; D gene: NA
CDR3 protein: CASRNSITGKGTEAFF; CDR3 DNA: TGCGCCAGCAGAAATAGTATAACAGGAAAAGGCACTGAAGCTTTCTTT; clone size: once; V gene: TRBV5-1; J gene: TRBJ1-1; CDR3 length: 16; D gene: NA
CDR3 protein: CASSLVQGSPNTEAFF; CDR3 DNA: TGTGCCAGCAGCTTAGTACAGGGGTCTCCGAACACTGAAGCTTTCTTT; clone size: NA; V gene: TRBV7-6; J gene: TRBJ1-1; CDR3 length: 16; D gene: TRBD1
CDR3 protein: CASSLGGQATYGYTF; CDR3 DNA: TGTGCCAGCAGCTTAGGAGGACAGGCTACTTATGGCTACACCTTC; clone size: once; V gene: TRBV7-9; J gene: TRBJ1-2; CDR3 length: 15; D gene: TRBD1
CDR3 protein: CASSEVGTRSEQYF; CDR3 DNA: TGTGCCAGCAGTGAAGTTGGAACCCGTTCCGAGCAGTACTTC; clone size: few; V gene: TRBV6-1; J gene: TRBJ2-7; CDR3 length: 14; D gene: NA
CDR3 protein: CASSPLGTEQFF; CDR3 DNA: TGTGCCAGTAGTCCCCTCGGGACAGAGCAGTTCTTC; clone size: NA; V gene: TRBV19; J gene: TRBJ2-1; CDR3 length: 12; D gene: NA
CDR3 protein: CASSQTEVHYGYTF; CDR3 DNA: TGTGCCAGCAGCCAGACAGAGGTCCACTATGGCTACACCTTC; clone size: NA; V gene: TRBV14; J gene: TRBJ1-2; CDR3 length: 14; D gene: NA
CDR3 protein: CASSQDRGYSYEQYF; CDR3 DNA: TGTGCCAGCAGCCAAGATCGAGGTTACTCCTACGAGCAGTACTTC; clone size: NA; V gene: TRBV4-2; J gene: TRBJ2-7; CDR3 length: 15; D gene: NA
CDR3 protein: CASSPRLLGLDNEQFF; CDR3 DNA: TGTGCCAGCAGCCCGAGATTACTAGGGCTCGACAATGAGCAGTTCTTC; clone size: NA; V gene: TRBV5-4; J gene: TRBJ2-1; CDR3 length: 16; D gene: NA
CDR3 protein: CASSFGGGSQEQFF; CDR3 DNA: TGTGCCAGCAGCTTTGGCGGGGGCTCACAGGAGCAGTTCTTC; clone size: once; V gene: TRBV7-2; J gene: TRBJ2-1; CDR3 length: 14; D gene: NA
CDR3 protein: CASSVRTDSTDTQYF; CDR3 DNA: TGTGCCAGCAGCGTGCGGACAGATAGCACAGATACGCAGTATTTT; clone size: NA; V gene: TRBV9; J gene: TRBJ2-3; CDR3 length: 15; D gene: NA
CDR3 protein: CASSLAQTSLHNEKLFF; CDR3 DNA: TGTGCCAGCAGCTTGGCTCAGACGAGCCTACATAATGAAAAACTGTTTTTT; clone size: once; V gene: TRBV5-6; J gene: TRBJ1-4; CDR3 length: 17; D gene: NA
CDR3 protein: CASSPGQGRTEAFF; CDR3 DNA: TGTGCCAGCAGCCCGGGACAGGGACGAACTGAAGCTTTCTTT; clone size: NA; V gene: TRBV7-2; J gene: TRBJ1-1; CDR3 length: 14; D gene: TRBD1
CDR3 protein: CASSMFGGNNSPLHF; CDR3 DNA: TGTGCCAGCAGCATGTTCGGAGGTAACAATTCACCCCTCCACTTT; clone size: NA; V gene: TRBV21-1; J gene: TRBJ1-6; CDR3 length: 15; D gene: NA
CDR3 protein: CASSPVALGGRTDTQYF; CDR3 DNA: TGTGCCAGCAGCCCCGTCGCTCTAGGGGGCCGCACAGATACGCAGTATTTT; clone size: NA; V gene: TRBV7-3; J gene: TRBJ2-3; CDR3 length: 17; D gene: TRBD1
CDR3 protein: CASSLQGTSGGDEQFF; CDR3 DNA: TGTGCCAGCAGCCTACAGGGGACTAGCGGGGGCGATGAGCAGTTCTTC; clone size: NA; V gene: TRBV4-2; J gene: TRBJ2-1; CDR3 length: 16; D gene: TRBD2
CDR3 protein: CASSQDLGGDEQFF; CDR3 DNA: TGCGCCAGCAGCCAAGATCTCGGTGGGGATGAGCAGTTCTTC; clone size: once; V gene: TRBV4-3; J gene: TRBJ2-1; CDR3 length: 14; D gene: NA
CDR3 protein: CASSGQGYEQYF; CDR3 DNA: TGTGCCAGCAGTGGACAGGGTTACGAGCAGTACTTC; clone size: NA; V gene: TRBV6-1; J gene: TRBJ2-7; CDR3 length: 12; D gene: TRBD1
CDR3 protein: CASSFGLAGGETQYF; CDR3 DNA: TGTGCCAGCAGCTTTGGACTAGCGGGGGGGGAGACCCAGTACTTC; clone size: NA; V gene: TRBV11-2; J gene: TRBJ2-5; CDR3 length: 15; D gene: TRBD2
CDR3 protein: CASSTPGPSSYEQYF; CDR3 DNA: TGTGCCAGCAGTACCCCGGGACCGTCCTCCTACGAGCAGTACTTC; clone size: NA; V gene: TRBV27; J gene: TRBJ2-7; CDR3 length: 15; D gene: NA
CDR3 protein: CASSFSSLTDTQYF; CDR3 DNA: TGTGCCAGCAGCTTTTCATCACTCACAGATACGCAGTATTTT; clone size: once; V gene: TRBV7-9; J gene: TRBJ2-3; CDR3 length: 14; D gene: NA
CDR3 protein: CAWGTAGNQPQHF; CDR3 DNA: TGTGCCTGGGGGACGGCCGGCAATCAGCCCCAGCATTTT; clone size: NA; V gene: TRBV30; J gene: TRBJ1-5; CDR3 length: 13; D gene: NA
CDR3 protein: CASSLGLAGGNYNEQFF; CDR3 DNA: TGTGCCAGCAGCTTAGGACTAGCGGGGGGAAACTACAATGAGCAGTTCTTC; clone size: NA; V gene: TRBV7-2; J gene: TRBJ2-1; CDR3 length: 17; D gene: TRBD2
CDR3 protein: CATLPGDSLSHEQYF; CDR3 DNA: TGTGCCACCCTGCCGGGGGACAGCCTTTCCCACGAGCAGTACTTC; clone size: once; V gene: TRBV10-3; J gene: TRBJ2-7; CDR3 length: 15; D gene: NA
CDR3 protein: CASSLGGRETQYF; CDR3 DNA: TGTGCCAGCAGCTTGGGTGGTAGAGAGACCCAGTACTTC; clone size: NA; V gene: TRBV5-4; J gene: TRBJ2-5; CDR3 length: 13; D gene: NA
CDR3 protein: CASSMPRASGEETQYF; CDR3 DNA: TGTGCCAGTAGTATGCCCCGGGCTAGCGGGGAAGAGACCCAGTACTTC; clone size: NA; V gene: TRBV19; J gene: TRBJ2-5; CDR3 length: 16; D gene: TRBD2
CDR3 protein: CASSQAGFYNSPLHF; CDR3 DNA: TGCGCCAGCAGCCAAGCGGGGTTCTATAATTCACCCCTCCACTTT; clone size: NA; V gene: TRBV4-3; J gene: TRBJ1-6; CDR3 length: 15; D gene: NA
CDR3 protein: CASSLGQGVLEQYF; CDR3 DNA: TGTGCCAGCAGTCTGGGACAGGGGGTTCTCGAGCAGTACTTC; clone size: NA; V gene: TRBV27; J gene: TRBJ2-7; CDR3 length: 14; D gene: TRBD1
CDR3 protein: CASSTVPGLAGGPLEQFF; CDR3 DNA: TGCGCCAGCAGCACTGTCCCGGGACTAGCGGGGGGGCCGCTTGAGCAGTTCTTC; clone size: NA; V gene: TRBV5-1; J gene: TRBJ2-1; CDR3 length: 18; D gene: TRBD2
CDR3 protein: CSAAGDQETQYF; CDR3 DNA: TGCAGCGCGGCCGGGGACCAAGAGACCCAGTACTTC; clone size: NA; V gene: TRBV29-1; J gene: TRBJ2-5; CDR3 length: 12; D gene: NA
CDR3 protein: CASRTGLRSTDTQYF; CDR3 DNA: TGTGCCAGCAGAACGGGACTCCGAAGCACAGATACGCAGTATTTT; clone size: NA; V gene: TRBV27; J gene: TRBJ2-3; CDR3 length: 15; D gene: NA
CDR3 protein: CASAPGLSYNEQFF; CDR3 DNA: TGCGCCAGCGCACCGGGACTAAGCTACAATGAGCAGTTCTTC; clone size: NA; V gene: TRBV5-1; J gene: TRBJ2-1; CDR3 length: 14; D gene: TRBD2
CDR3 protein: CASSLAGNTEAFF; CDR3 DNA: TGTGCCAGCAGCTTAGCAGGGAACACTGAAGCTTTCTTT; clone size: NA; V gene: TRBV7-9; J gene: TRBJ1-1; CDR3 length: 13; D gene: NA
CDR3 protein: CASSLVGNHYEQYF; CDR3 DNA: TGTGCCAGCAGCCTCGTGGGCAATCATTACGAGCAGTACTTC; clone size: NA; V gene: TRBV28; J gene: TRBJ2-7; CDR3 length: 14; D gene: NA
CDR3 protein: CASSTTGTGWAYGYTF; CDR3 DNA: TGTGCCAGCAGCACTACCGGGACAGGGTGGGCCTATGGCTACACCTTC; clone size: NA; V gene: TRBV28; J gene: TRBJ1-2; CDR3 length: 16; D gene: TRBD1
CDR3 protein: CASSFSSNQPQHF; CDR3 DNA: TGTGCCAGCAGCTTCAGTAGCAATCAGCCCCAGCATTTT; clone size: NA; V gene: TRBV7-9; J gene: TRBJ1-5; CDR3 length: 13; D gene: NA
CDR3 protein: CASSIRGGGNTEAFF; CDR3 DNA: TGTGCCAGCAGCATCAGGGGAGGAGGAAACACTGAAGCTTTCTTT; clone size: few; V gene: TRBV5-6; J gene: TRBJ1-1; CDR3 length: 15; D gene: NA
CDR3 protein: CASSMDISPYGYTF; CDR3 DNA: TGTGCCAGTAGTATGGACATTTCCCCTTATGGCTACACCTTC; clone size: NA; V gene: TRBV19; J gene: TRBJ1-2; CDR3 length: 14; D gene: NA
CDR3 protein: CASSLARAQETQYF; CDR3 DNA: TGTGCCAGCAGCTTAGCTAGGGCCCAAGAGACCCAGTACTTC; clone size: NA; V gene: TRBV7-2; J gene: TRBJ2-5; CDR3 length: 14; D gene: NA
CDR3 protein: CASSPGAPSGANVLTF; CDR3 DNA: TGCGCCAGCAGCCCGGGGGCTCCCTCTGGGGCCAACGTCCTGACTTTC; clone size: NA; V gene: TRBV5-1; J gene: TRBJ2-6; CDR3 length: 16; D gene: NA
CDR3 protein: CASKEGAEETQYF; CDR3 DNA: TGTGCCAGCAAGGAAGGAGCAGAAGAGACCCAGTACTTC; clone size: NA; V gene: TRBV28; J gene: TRBJ2-5; CDR3 length: 13; D gene: NA
CDR3 protein: CASSLWDPPKSPLHF; CDR3 DNA: TGTGCCAGCAGCTTATGGGACCCCCCGAAGTCACCCCTCCACTTT; clone size: NA; V gene: TRBV7-2; J gene: TRBJ1-6; CDR3 length: 15; D gene: NA